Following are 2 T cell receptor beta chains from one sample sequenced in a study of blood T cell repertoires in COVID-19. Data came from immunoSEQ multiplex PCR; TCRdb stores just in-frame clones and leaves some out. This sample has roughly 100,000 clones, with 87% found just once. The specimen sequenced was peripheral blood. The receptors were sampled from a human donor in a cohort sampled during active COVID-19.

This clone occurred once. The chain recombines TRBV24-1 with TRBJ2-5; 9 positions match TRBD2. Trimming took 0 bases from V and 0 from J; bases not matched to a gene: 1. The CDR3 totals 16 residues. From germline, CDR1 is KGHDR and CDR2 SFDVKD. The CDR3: CATSDLGLANQETQYF. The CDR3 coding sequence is TGTGCCACCAGTGATTTGGGACTAGCGAACCAAGAGACCCAGTACTTC.

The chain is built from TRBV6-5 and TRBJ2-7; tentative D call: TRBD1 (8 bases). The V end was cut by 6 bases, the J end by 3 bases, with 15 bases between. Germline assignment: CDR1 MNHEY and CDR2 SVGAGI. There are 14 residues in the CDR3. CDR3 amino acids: CASRADREGYEQYF. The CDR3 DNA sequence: TGTGCCAGCAGGGCGGACAGGGAGGGCTACGAGCAGTACTTC.